One and the same sample provided the 25 T cell receptor beta chains below, sequenced in a study of blood T cells in healthy people across ages. A J-beta primer mix and a sample-barcoded 5' primer were used in a second PCR of roughly 7 to 12 cycles. MiXCR was run by TCRdb on the 5' RACE reads, yielding one entry per CDR3 protein. The sample holds some 900,000 distinct CDR3 sequences; 48% are singletons and the top ten take around an eighth. The sample consisted of blood. The origin of the receptors is a young man in good health.

Many counts were recorded for this clonotype. This chain links TRBV6-1 with TRBJ2-7, with 7 bases aligning to TRBD1. Germline V lookup: CDR1 MNHNS, CDR2 SASEGT. The CDR3 has 17 amino acids. V trimming: 7 bases; J trimming: 6 bases; junction bases outside the gene matches: 21. The CDR3 is CASTTGPEGGVISEQYF. The CDR3 DNA follows: TGTGCCAGCACCACAGGCCCCGAAGGGGGCGTTATCTCCGAGCAGTACTTC.

This clonotype was seen ten or more times. The chain combines TRBV7-2 with TRBJ2-7; 9 bases line up with TRBD2. Germline CDR1 SGHTA, CDR2 FQGNSA. The CDR3 has 15 residues. With 5 bases clipped from V and 2 bases from J, the junction kept 7 bases outside the gene matches. The CDR3 loop is CASSPSGGIPYEQYF. CDR3 sequence (DNA): TGTGCCAGCAGCCCCAGCGGGGGGATCCCCTACGAGCAGTACTTC.

The sample holds a few counts of this clonotype. The chain recombines TRBV6-2 or TRBV6-3 with TRBJ2-1, with D unclear. V lost 5 bases to trimming and J lost 7 bases, with 9 bases between them. The CDR3 sequence is 12 residues long. The germline CDR1 and CDR2 sequences are MNHEY and SVGEGT. The CDR3 sequence: CASSVSRNEQFF. The CDR3 bases are TGTGCCAGCAGTGTCAGCCGGAATGAGCAGTTCTTC.

The CDR3 DNA reads as TGTGCCAGCAAGGGGACTAGCGGGGGGGCCGGTTGGTACGAGCAGTACTTC. Its protein is CASKGTSGGAGWYEQYF. The chain carries TRBV2 and TRBJ2-5; 16 positions match TRBD2. TRBJ2-7 explains the end of the DNA better; the J call may be wrong. The CDR3 loop spans 17 amino acids. CDR1 is SNHLY, CDR2 FYNNEI, per germline.

The gene calls are TRBV15 and TRBJ2-3; TRBD2 might be the D (6 bases). Germline V gene sequence: CDR1 LNHNV, CDR2 YYDKDF (reference sequence). The germline V and J ends were trimmed by 1 base and 1 base, with 15 bases remaining between them. This CDR3 is 17 amino acids long. CDR3 nucleotides: TGTGCCACCAGCAGAGCTGGGAGGCCGACCGGCACAGATACGCAGTATTTT. Translating gives CATSRAGRPTGTDTQYF.

The gene calls are TRBV10-3 and TRBJ1-6; D might be TRBD1 (6 bases). The CDR3 loop spans 14 amino acids. V lost 4 bases, J lost 10 bases, and 14 bases lay in between. The germline V gene encodes CDR1 ENHRY and CDR2 SYGVKD. CDR3 in amino acids: CAISAITGQSPLHF. CDR3 sequence (DNA): TGTGCCATCAGTGCGATCACAGGGCAATCACCCCTCCACTTT.

The chain combines TRBV27 with TRBJ1-1; maybe TRBD1 (5 bases). Between the trimmed V and J ends, which lost 5 bases and 1 base, there was a span of 20 bases. CDR3 size: 17 residues. Per germline, CDR1 MNHEY and CDR2 SMNVEV (reference sequence). The CDR3 DNA sequence: TGTGCCAGCAGTAACCTCCGGGACCGTCCGGGGAACACTGAAGCTTTCTTT. Translating it yields CASSNLRDRPGNTEAFF.

This clonotype was counted many times. A much bigger clone sits one base away, suggesting this may be a read error. The chain carries TRBV12-5 and TRBJ2-3; tentatively, D is TRBD1 (5 bases). CDR1 and CDR2 (germline): LGHNT, FRNRAP. V was shortened by 3 bases and J by 3 bases, with 13 bases between the two germline ends. This CDR3 has 15 amino acids. Written as DNA, the CDR3 is TGTGCTAGTGGTTTTGCAGGGCATAGTACAGATACGCAGTATTTT. It encodes CASGFAGHSTDTQYF.

The rearrangement links TRBV7-2 to TRBJ1-5; the match to TRBD1 covers 8 bases. The CDR3 consists of 15 residues. Looked up from germline, CDR1 is SGHTA and CDR2 is FQGNSA. The V segment lost 6 bases and the J segment 7 bases; nucleotides outside the gene matches: 11. CDR3 in DNA: TGTGCCAGCAGTCTTCGGACAGGGCTGGGGCAGCCCCAGCATTTT. Its protein product is CASSLRTGLGQPQHF.

The chain uses TRBV15 and TRBJ2-3; unclear D gene. The CDR3 loop spans 13 amino acids. CDR1 and CDR2 from the germline V gene are LNHNV and YYDKDF (reference sequence). The ends were cut back, 1 base at V and 5 bases at J, with 7 bases in the middle. The CDR3 sequence: CATSRGLGDTQYF. CDR3 sequence (DNA): TGTGCCACCAGCAGAGGGCTAGGAGATACGCAGTATTTT.

The chain links TRBV6-2 or TRBV6-3 to TRBJ2-7; 9 positions agree with TRBD1. The germline gives CDR1 MNHEY, CDR2 SVGEGT. J gave up 3 bases and V 4 bases, and 7 bases lay outside the gene matches. CDR3 length equals 15 residues. CDR3 protein: CASSSPRDRDYEQYF. The CDR3 DNA sequence: TGTGCCAGCAGTTCCCCCCGGGACAGGGACTACGAGCAGTACTTC.

This clonotype was seen many times. The V and J genes are TRBV20-1 and TRBJ2-5; the D gene is possibly TRBD2 (7 bases). Germline V lookup: CDR1 DFQATT, CDR2 SNEGSKA (reference sequence). Trimming shortened V by 0 bases and J by 3 bases, and 14 bases separated the two germline ends. CDR3 length: 15 residues. CDR3 protein: CSARDWAGAEETQYF. As DNA, the CDR3 is TGCAGTGCTAGAGATTGGGCGGGGGCCGAAGAGACCCAGTACTTC.

This chain uses TRBV20-1 with TRBJ2-1; TRBD2 aligns across 12 bases. With 3 bases clipped from V and 9 bases from J, the junction kept 12 bases outside the gene matches. CDR1 and CDR2 from the germline V gene are DFQATT and SNEGSKA (reference sequence). The CDR3 contains 16 residues. The CDR3 loop reads CSASRTSGGLPGEQFF. In DNA, the CDR3 is TGCAGTGCTAGCCGCACTAGCGGGGGGCTACCCGGTGAGCAGTTCTTC.

The chain uses TRBV5-1 and TRBJ2-5, with D maybe TRBD2 (5 bases). The J call is doubtful: the DNA matches TRBJ2-7 better. Per germline, CDR1 SGHRS and CDR2 YFSETQ. This CDR3 has 14 amino acids. CDR3 sequence (DNA): TGCGCCAGCGGCCAGGACGTCCTCGGGGACGAGCAGTACTTC. Its translation: CASGQDVLGDEQYF.

The gene calls are TRBV18 and TRBJ2-7; D gene ambiguous. In germline, CDR1 is KGHSH, CDR2 LQKENI. Trimming removed 1 base at V and 11 bases at J, with 15 bases between. The CDR3 runs 13 residues. The CDR3 sequence is CASSPRENGPEYF. The CDR3 DNA reads TGTGCCAGCTCACCACGGGAAAACGGGCCGGAGTACTTC.

The chain links TRBV20-1 to TRBJ2-2, with 10 bases that match TRBD2. The germline V gene has CDR1 DFQATT and CDR2 SNEGSKA (reference sequence). The CDR3 covers 17 residues. V shed 3 bases and J 0 bases; nucleotides not matched to a gene: 7. The CDR3 reads CSARRLAGAPNTGELFF. CDR3 nucleotides: TGCAGTGCTAGGAGGCTAGCGGGGGCACCGAACACCGGGGAGCTGTTTTTT.

The chain recombines TRBV10-3 with TRBJ2-3; 10 nucleotides agree with TRBD2. The CDR3 has 15 amino acids. The germline CDR1 and CDR2 sequences are ENHRY and SYGVKD. With 9 bases clipped from V and 4 bases from J, the junction kept 10 bases outside the gene matches. CDR3 coding DNA: TGTGCCATAAGAGGCGATCTAGCGGGAGCAGATACGCAGTATTTT. It is translated as CAIRGDLAGADTQYF.

The chain has TRBV10-3 and TRBJ1-5, with unresolved D. This CDR3 contains 14 residues. V shed 4 bases and J shed 2 bases, with 9 bases lying between them. The germline V gene encodes CDR1 ENHRY and CDR2 SYGVKD. The CDR3 DNA reads as TGTGCCATCAGTGGAGGGATCGGCAATCAGCCCCAGCATTTT. As protein: CAISGGIGNQPQHF.

This clonotype was detected a few times. The chain joins TRBV3-1 to TRBJ2-1; the match to TRBD2 covers 11 bases. The CDR3 is made up of 16 amino acids. CDR1 and CDR2 from the germline V gene are LGHDT and YNNKEL (reference sequence). V lost 1 base, J lost 4 bases, and 3 bases stayed unmatched. Written as DNA, the CDR3 is TGTGCCAGCAGCCAAGTCCTAGCGGGGGGTTACAATGAGCAGTTCTTC. Its protein product is CASSQVLAGGYNEQFF.

This clonotype was counted a few times. J is TRBJ2-3 and V is TRBV20-1; the D call may be TRBD1 or TRBD2 (5 bases each). CDR1 DFQATT and CDR2 SNEGSKA come from the germline V gene (reference sequence). The V gene lost 4 bases and the J gene lost 2 bases, with 16 bases spanning the gap. This CDR3 region has 15 residues. The CDR3 loop reads CSAIRTGLDTDTQYF. CDR3 DNA: TGCAGTGCTATTAGGACGGGGCTAGACACAGATACGCAGTATTTT.

With respect to this clonotype: Its ends do not fully match the called genes, so a read error is possible. The chain recombines TRBV10-3 with TRBJ2-7; D is unresolved. Germline lookup yields CDR1 ENHRY and CDR2 SYGVKD. The CDR3 spans 13 residues. The CDR3 DNA is TGTGCCATCACTGAGGAAGGGTCCTACGAGCAGTACTTC. Amino acids: CAITEEGSYEQYF.

This clonotype appeared a few times. The rearrangement joins TRBV24-1 to TRBJ1-2; TRBD1 is a possible D gene (5 bases). Trimming took off 3 bases at V and 4 bases at J, with 11 bases between the two ends. CDR3 length equals 14 residues. Germline V gene data show CDR1 as KGHDR and CDR2 as SFDVKD. CDR3 in DNA: TGTGCCACCAGTGATCCCGACAGAGCCTATGGCTACACCTTC. Translation: CATSDPDRAYGYTF.

Comment on this clonotype: One end of the junction fails to match germline, which may point to a read error. V usage is TRBV24-1 and J usage is TRBJ2-1; TRBD2 aligns across 8 bases. CDR3 size: 18 residues. Germline CDR1 reads KGHDR; CDR2 reads SFDVKD. CDR3 region: CATSDPSGERGTYNEQFF. The CDR3 nucleotides read TGTGCCACTAGTGATCCCTCCGGGGAGCGGGGGACCTACAATGAGCAGTTCTTC.

This clonotype occurred many times. The chain employs TRBV5-1 and TRBJ2-1; D not resolved. Germline lookup yields CDR1 SGHRS and CDR2 YFSETQ. The CDR3 loop spans 15 amino acids. The germline V and J ends were trimmed by 4 bases and 2 bases, with 13 bases remaining between them. The CDR3 DNA is TGCGCCAGCAGCCCCGCTGGGCAGGCCTACAATGAGCAGTTCTTC. Protein product: CASSPAGQAYNEQFF.

The chain carries TRBV28 and TRBJ1-5; TRBD1 is a possible D gene (6 bases). V was shortened by 5 bases and J by 0 bases, with 17 bases between the two germline ends. This CDR3 contains 17 residues. The V gene's germline CDR1 is MDHEN and CDR2 SYDVKM. The CDR3 bases are TGTGCCAGCAGTGGACAGCTCGAACTTTATAGCAATCAGCCCCAGCATTTT. This translates into CASSGQLELYSNQPQHF. Complete variable domain (other parts from reference TRBV28 and TRBJ1-5): DVKVTQSSRYLVKRTGEKVFLECVQDMDHENMFWYRQDPGLGLRLIYFSYDVKMKEKGDIPEGYSVSREKKERFSLILESASTNQTSMYLCASSGQLELYSNQPQHFGDGTRLSIL.